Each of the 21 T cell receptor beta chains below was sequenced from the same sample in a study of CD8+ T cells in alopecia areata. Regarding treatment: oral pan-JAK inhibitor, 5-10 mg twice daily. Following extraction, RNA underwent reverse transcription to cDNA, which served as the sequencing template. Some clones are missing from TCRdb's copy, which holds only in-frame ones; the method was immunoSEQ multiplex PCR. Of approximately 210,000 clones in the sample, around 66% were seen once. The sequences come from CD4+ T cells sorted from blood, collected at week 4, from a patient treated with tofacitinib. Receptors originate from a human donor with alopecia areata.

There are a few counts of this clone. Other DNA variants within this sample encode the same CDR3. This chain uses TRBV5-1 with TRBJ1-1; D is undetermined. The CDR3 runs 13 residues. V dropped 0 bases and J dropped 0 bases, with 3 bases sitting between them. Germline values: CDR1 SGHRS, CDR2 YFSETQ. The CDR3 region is CASSLGMNTEAFF. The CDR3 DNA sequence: TGCGCCAGCAGCTTGGGCATGAACACTGAAGCTTTCTTT.

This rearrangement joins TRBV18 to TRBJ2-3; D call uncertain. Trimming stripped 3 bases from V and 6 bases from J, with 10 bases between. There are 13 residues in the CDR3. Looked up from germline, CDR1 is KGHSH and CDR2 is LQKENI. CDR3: CASSPLMEDTQYF. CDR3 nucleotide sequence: TGTGCCAGCTCACCGCTAATGGAGGATACGCAGTATTTT.

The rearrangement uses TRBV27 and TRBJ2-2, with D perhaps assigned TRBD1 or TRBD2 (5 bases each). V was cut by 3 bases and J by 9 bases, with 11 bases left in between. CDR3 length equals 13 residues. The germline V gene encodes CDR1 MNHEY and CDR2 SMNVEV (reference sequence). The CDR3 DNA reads TGTGCCAGCAGTTTTCGGGGCCCCAGGGAGCTGTTTTTT. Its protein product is CASSFRGPRELFF.

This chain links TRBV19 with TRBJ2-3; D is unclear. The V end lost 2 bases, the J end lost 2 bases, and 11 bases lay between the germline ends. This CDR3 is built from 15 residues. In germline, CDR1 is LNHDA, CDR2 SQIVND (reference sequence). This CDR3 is CASSIKGFDTDTQYF. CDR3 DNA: TGTGCCAGTAGTATAAAAGGTTTCGACACAGATACGCAGTATTTT.

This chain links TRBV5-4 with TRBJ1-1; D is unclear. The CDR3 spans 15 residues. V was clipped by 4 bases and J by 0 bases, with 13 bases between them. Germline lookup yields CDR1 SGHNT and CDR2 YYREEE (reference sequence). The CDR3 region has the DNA TGTGCCAGCAGCGGAGCAGGATTCATGAACACTGAAGCTTTCTTT. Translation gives CASSGAGFMNTEAFF.

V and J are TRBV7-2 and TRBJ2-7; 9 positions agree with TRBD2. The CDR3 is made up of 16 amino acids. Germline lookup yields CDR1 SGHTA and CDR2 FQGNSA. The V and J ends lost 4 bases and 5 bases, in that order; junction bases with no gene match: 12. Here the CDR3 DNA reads TGTGCCAGCAGCTCCCGTCCGGGACTAGCAGTTCACGAGCAGTACTTC. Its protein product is CASSSRPGLAVHEQYF.

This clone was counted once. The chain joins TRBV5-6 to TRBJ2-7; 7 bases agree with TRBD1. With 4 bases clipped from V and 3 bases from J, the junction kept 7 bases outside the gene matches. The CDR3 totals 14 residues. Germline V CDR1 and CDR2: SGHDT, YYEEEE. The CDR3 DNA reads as TGTGCCAGCAGCCCGGGACAGAGAAACTACGAGCAGTACTTC. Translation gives CASSPGQRNYEQYF.

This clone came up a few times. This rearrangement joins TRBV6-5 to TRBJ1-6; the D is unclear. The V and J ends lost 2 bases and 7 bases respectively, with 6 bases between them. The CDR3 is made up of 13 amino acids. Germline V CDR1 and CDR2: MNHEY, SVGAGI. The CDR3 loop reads CASSYGQNSPLHF. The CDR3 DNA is TGTGCCAGCAGTTACGGTCAGAATTCACCCCTCCACTTT.

In nucleotides, the CDR3 is TGTGCCAGCAGCTCAACAGGGGGCCTCAATCAGCCCCAGCATTTT. Encoded protein: CASSSTGGLNQPQHF. This chain joins TRBV7-2 and TRBJ1-5, with 9 bases that match TRBD1. The CDR3 consists of 15 residues. J lost 3 bases, V lost 4 bases, and 4 bases had no gene match. Germline values: CDR1 SGHTA, CDR2 FQGNSA.

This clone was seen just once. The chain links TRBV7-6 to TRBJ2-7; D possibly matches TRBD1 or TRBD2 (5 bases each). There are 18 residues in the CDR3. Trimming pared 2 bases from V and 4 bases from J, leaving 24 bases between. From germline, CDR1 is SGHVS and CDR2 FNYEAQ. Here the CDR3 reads CASSLLTSMDEGPYEQYF. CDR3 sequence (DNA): TGTGCCAGCAGCTTACTCACCTCTATGGACGAGGGGCCTTACGAGCAGTACTTC.

CDR3 DNA: TGTGCCAGCAGCAGGATAGGGGACGGCTACACCTTC. Encoded protein: CASSRIGDGYTF. V is TRBV27 and J is TRBJ1-2; weak D call: TRBD1 (5 bases). Trimming stripped 6 bases from V and 8 bases from J, with 13 bases between. This CDR3 is 12 amino acids long. Germline lookup yields CDR1 MNHEY and CDR2 SMNVEV (reference sequence).

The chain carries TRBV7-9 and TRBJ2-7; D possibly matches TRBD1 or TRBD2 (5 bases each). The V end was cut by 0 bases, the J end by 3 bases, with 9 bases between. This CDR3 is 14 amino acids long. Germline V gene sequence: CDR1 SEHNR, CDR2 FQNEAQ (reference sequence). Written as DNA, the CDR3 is TGTGCCAGCAGCTTAGCCGGGACGGTCTACGAGCAGTACTTC. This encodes CASSLAGTVYEQYF.

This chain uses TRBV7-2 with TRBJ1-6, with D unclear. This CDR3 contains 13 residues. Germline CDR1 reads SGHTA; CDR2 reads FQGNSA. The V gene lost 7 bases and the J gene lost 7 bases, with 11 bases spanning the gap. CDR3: CASTPSQNSPLHF. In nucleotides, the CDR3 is TGTGCCAGCACCCCTTCACAGAATTCACCCCTCCACTTT.

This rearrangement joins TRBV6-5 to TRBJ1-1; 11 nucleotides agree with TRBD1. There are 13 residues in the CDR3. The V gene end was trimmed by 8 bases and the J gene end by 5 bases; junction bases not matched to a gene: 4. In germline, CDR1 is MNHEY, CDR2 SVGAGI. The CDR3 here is CASEGTGGTEAFF. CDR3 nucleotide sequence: TGTGCCAGCGAGGGGACAGGGGGGACTGAAGCTTTCTTT.

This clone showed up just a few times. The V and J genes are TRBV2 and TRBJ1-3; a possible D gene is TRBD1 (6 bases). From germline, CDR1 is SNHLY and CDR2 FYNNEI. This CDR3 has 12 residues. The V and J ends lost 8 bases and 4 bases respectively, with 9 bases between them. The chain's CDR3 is CASGTGGNTIYF. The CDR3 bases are TGTGCCAGCGGAACAGGGGGAAACACCATATATTTT.

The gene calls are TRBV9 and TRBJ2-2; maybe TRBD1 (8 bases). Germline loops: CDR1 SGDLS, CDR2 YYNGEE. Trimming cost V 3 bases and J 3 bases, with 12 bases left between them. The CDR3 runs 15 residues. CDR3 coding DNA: TGTGCCAGCAGCGGGACAGGGAGGGACACCGGGGAGCTGTTTTTT. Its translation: CASSGTGRDTGELFF.

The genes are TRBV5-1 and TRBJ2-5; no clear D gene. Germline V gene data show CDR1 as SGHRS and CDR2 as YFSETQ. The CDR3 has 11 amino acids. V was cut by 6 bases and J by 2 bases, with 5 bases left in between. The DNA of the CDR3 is TGCGCCAGCACCAGGCAAGAGACCCAGTACTTC. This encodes CASTRQETQYF.

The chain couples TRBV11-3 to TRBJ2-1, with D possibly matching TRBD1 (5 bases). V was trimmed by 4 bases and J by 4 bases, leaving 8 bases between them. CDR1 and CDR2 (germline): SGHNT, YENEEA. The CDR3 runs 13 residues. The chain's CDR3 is CASSSDSYNEQFF. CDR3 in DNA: TGTGCCAGCAGCTCCGACAGTTACAATGAGCAGTTCTTC.

In DNA form, the CDR3 reads TGTGCCAGTAGTCTCCGGACAGGGCTTGAAGCTTTCTTT. Amino acids: CASSLRTGLEAFF. The genes are TRBV19 and TRBJ1-1; TRBD1 agrees at 8 bases. CDR1 and CDR2 from the germline V gene are LNHDA and SQIVND (reference sequence). Trimming at V came to 5 bases and at J to 7 bases, leaving 6 bases not matched to a gene. The CDR3 runs to 13 residues.

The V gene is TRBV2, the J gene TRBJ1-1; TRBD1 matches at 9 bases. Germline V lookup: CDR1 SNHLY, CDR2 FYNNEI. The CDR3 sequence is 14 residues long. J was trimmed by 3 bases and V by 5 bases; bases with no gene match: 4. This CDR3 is CASSNRGLDTEAFF. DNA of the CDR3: TGTGCCAGCAGTAACAGGGGGCTTGACACTGAAGCTTTCTTT.

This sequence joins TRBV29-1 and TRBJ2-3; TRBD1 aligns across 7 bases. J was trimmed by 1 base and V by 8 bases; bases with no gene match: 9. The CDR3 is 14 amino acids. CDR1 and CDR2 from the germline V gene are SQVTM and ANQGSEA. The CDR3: CSTEGAWGTDTQYF. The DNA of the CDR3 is TGCAGCACCGAGGGGGCGTGGGGCACAGATACGCAGTATTTT.